This record looks at one T cell receptor (beta chain) sequence and its context. The antigen is undetermined. This sample stems from a study of response to subunit inactivated influenza vaccine. Notes on the study in general: Authors suggested each seasonal influenza vaccination recruits few new T cells.

Per the germline V gene, CDR1 is ENHRY and CDR2 is SYGVKD. This CDR3 region has 14 residues. V was shortened by 4 bases and J by 4 bases, with 13 bases between the two germline ends. TCRdb analysed the RT-PCR reads with MiXCR anew, one entry per CDR3 protein. The sample lists 700,000 to 800,000 distinct CDR3 sequences, approximately 17% seen once, with about 11% in the top ten. The material was PBMCs from blood, obtained 5 days after vaccination. The TCR comes from a man aged 50-59 years who received an inactivated influenza vaccine. V is TRBV10-3 and J is TRBJ1-1, with D hard to call. Written as DNA, the CDR3 is TGTGCCATCAGTGGCACATCCTCGATCACTGAAGCTTTCTTT. It translates to CAISGTSSITEAFF.